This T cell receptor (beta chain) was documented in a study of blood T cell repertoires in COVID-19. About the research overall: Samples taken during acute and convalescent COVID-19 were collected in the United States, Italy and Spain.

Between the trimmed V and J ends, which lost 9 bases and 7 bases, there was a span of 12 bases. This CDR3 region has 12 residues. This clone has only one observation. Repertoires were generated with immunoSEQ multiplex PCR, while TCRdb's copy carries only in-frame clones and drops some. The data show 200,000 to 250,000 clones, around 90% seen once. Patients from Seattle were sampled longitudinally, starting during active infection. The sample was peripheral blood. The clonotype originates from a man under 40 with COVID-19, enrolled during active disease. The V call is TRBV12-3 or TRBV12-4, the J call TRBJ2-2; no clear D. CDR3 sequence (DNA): TGTGCCAGTCATCAGGAACACGGGGAGCTGTTTTTT. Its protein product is CASHQEHGELFF.